One and the same sample provided the 27 T cell receptor beta chains below, sequenced in a study of control samples from healthy donors and cancer patients. Assay used: immunoSEQ multiplex PCR; TCRdb lists only in-frame clones, some missing. The sample holds under 150,000 clones, 80% to 90% seen once. The specimen was PBMCs. These receptors were collected from a woman between 50 and 59 years old with colorectal cancer.

CDR3 in DNA: TGTGCCAGCAGCAATGGACTAGCTTCGCATGAGCAGTTCTTC. It yields the protein CASSNGLASHEQFF. The chain recombines TRBV5-4 with TRBJ2-1; 8 bases align to TRBD2. Trimming took 4 bases from V and 8 from J; bases not matched to a gene: 8. In germline, CDR1 is SGHNT, CDR2 YYREEE (reference sequence). The CDR3 spans 14 residues.

This chain links TRBV3-1 (or the pseudogene TRBV3-2) with TRBJ2-1, with D unclear. Looked up from germline, CDR1 is LGHDT and CDR2 is YNNKEL (reference sequence). CDR3 length: 14 amino acids. The V and J ends lost 1 base and 4 bases respectively, with 8 bases between them. In nucleotides, the CDR3 is TGTGCCAGCAGCCAAGTACACAATTACAATGAGCAGTTCTTC. It specifies CASSQVHNYNEQFF.

This clone was detected a few times. This chain joins TRBV27 and TRBJ1-6; D is ambiguous. V lost 10 bases to trimming and J lost 6 bases, with 22 bases between them. The CDR3 runs to 16 residues. The germline CDR1 and CDR2 sequences are MNHEY and SMNVEV (reference sequence). The CDR3 bases are TGTGCCACCTCGAGGGTTTCCAGGTCACCTAATTCACCCCTCCACTTT. It yields the protein CATSRVSRSPNSPLHF.

The V gene is TRBV9, the J gene TRBJ2-1; 9 nucleotides match TRBD1. The germline gives CDR1 SGDLS, CDR2 YYNGEE. V was pared by 3 bases and J by 8 bases, with 9 bases of the junction left unmatched. The CDR3 runs 15 residues. This CDR3 is CASSADRGWIDEQFF. For the CDR3, the DNA is TGTGCCAGCAGCGCGGACAGGGGCTGGATTGATGAGCAGTTCTTC.

The chain employs TRBV2 and TRBJ2-2; perhaps D is TRBD1 or TRBD2 (5 bases each). Trimming took 7 bases from V and 7 from J, leaving 13 bases between them. The CDR3 is 13 residues long. Germline V CDR1 and CDR2: SNHLY, FYNNEI. In DNA, the CDR3 is TGTGCCAGCACGAGGGGATTGGGCGGGGAGCTGTTTTTT. It encodes CASTRGLGGELFF.

This rearrangement joins TRBV6-5 to TRBJ1-4; 9 nucleotides match TRBD1. The V segment lost 6 bases and the J segment 8 bases; nucleotides outside the gene matches: 10. Germline V gives CDR1 MNHEY, CDR2 SVGAGI. CDR3 length: 15 amino acids. In DNA form, the CDR3 reads TGTGCCAGCAGCGCTCTCGGGACAGGGAGGGAAAAACTGTTTTTT. Translation gives CASSALGTGREKLFF.

V and J are TRBV9 and TRBJ2-2; 11 bases match TRBD2. After removal of 2 bases from V and 6 bases from J, the junction contained 3 bases not matched to a gene. CDR3 size: 15 residues. Germline loops: CDR1 SGDLS, CDR2 YYNGEE. In DNA form, the CDR3 reads TGTGCCAGCAGCGTTAGCGGGAGGGCCCCCGGGGAGCTGTTTTTT. Residues: CASSVSGRAPGELFF.

The chain combines TRBV30 with TRBJ1-2; 12 bases map to TRBD1. Germline values: CDR1 GTSNPN, CDR2 SVGIG (reference sequence). The V gene end was trimmed by 1 base and the J gene end by 6 bases; junction bases not matched to a gene: 12. This CDR3 region has 17 residues. The DNA of the CDR3 is TGTGCCTGGAGTGGTCTCCGTGGGACAGGGGGCGATGATGGCTACACCTTC. Residues: CAWSGLRGTGGDDGYTF.

The rearrangement joins TRBV30 to TRBJ1-3, with D unresolved. The CDR3 is 14 amino acids. V lost 0 bases to trimming and J lost 0 bases, with 6 bases between them. Germline V CDR1 and CDR2: GTSNPN, SVGIG (reference sequence). CDR3 sequence reads: CAWSVPISGNTIYF. DNA of the CDR3: TGTGCCTGGAGTGTACCCATCTCTGGAAACACCATATATTTT.

The V gene is TRBV2, the J gene TRBJ1-1; a weak D match, TRBD1 (6 bases). This CDR3 has 15 amino acids. Germline CDR1 and CDR2: SNHLY and FYNNEI. V lost 3 bases, J lost 3 bases, and 14 bases lay in between. The CDR3 loop reads CASSEGGRRYTEAFF. For the CDR3, the DNA is TGTGCCAGCAGTGAGGGGGGCAGGAGGTACACTGAAGCTTTCTTT.

The gene calls are TRBV5-1 and TRBJ1-1; D perhaps matches TRBD1 (6 bases). Per germline, CDR1 SGHRS and CDR2 YFSETQ. Trimming took 3 bases from V and 2 from J, leaving 17 bases between them. This CDR3 is built from 16 residues. The CDR3 loop reads CASSSNPDRINTEAFF. The CDR3, as DNA: TGCGCCAGCAGCTCAAACCCGGACAGAATAAACACTGAAGCTTTCTTT.

The V call is TRBV6-5, the J call TRBJ2-1; 11 nucleotides agree with TRBD1. This CDR3 has 15 amino acids. J gave up 10 bases and V 4 bases, and 9 bases lay outside the gene matches. Germline loops: CDR1 MNHEY, CDR2 SVGAGI. CDR3: CASSWTGGRSEEQFF. CDR3 in DNA: TGTGCCAGCAGTTGGACAGGGGGCCGTTCGGAGGAGCAGTTCTTC.

This sequence joins TRBV6-6 and TRBJ1-5; D is unclear. The CDR3 is made up of 14 amino acids. Trimming took off 0 bases at V and 3 bases at J, with 6 bases between the two ends. The V gene's germline CDR1 is MNHNY and CDR2 SVGAGI (reference sequence). CDR3 sequence (DNA): TGTGCCAGCAGTTACTCGACAAACAATCAGCCCCAGCATTTT. It codes for CASSYSTNNQPQHF.

V and J are TRBV28 and TRBJ2-3; 7 bases line up with TRBD1. The CDR3 is 14 amino acids. The germline V gene has CDR1 MDHEN and CDR2 SYDVKM. The V segment lost 10 bases and the J segment 0 bases; nucleotides outside the gene matches: 7. The CDR3 here is CAIEGTASTDTQYF. The DNA for the CDR3 is TGTGCCATTGAAGGGACAGCAAGCACAGATACGCAGTATTTT.

Regarding this clone: Other DNA sequences in this sample translate to the same CDR3. This chain uses TRBV5-1 with TRBJ2-7; 9 nucleotides agree with TRBD1. This CDR3 has 13 amino acids. Looked up from germline, CDR1 is SGHRS and CDR2 is YFSETQ. The junction had 2 bases not matched to a gene; V was cut back by 5 bases and J by 2 bases. The CDR3 nucleotides read TGCGCCAGCAGTTGGGACAGGGCCTACGAGCAGTACTTC. This gives the protein CASSWDRAYEQYF.

This rearrangement joins TRBV11-3 to TRBJ2-3; D might be TRBD1 (5 bases). CDR1 SGHNT and CDR2 YENEEA come from the germline V gene. This CDR3 is 16 amino acids long. Trimming stripped 1 base from V and 5 bases from J, with 16 bases between. Here the CDR3 reads CASSLGDRPTEDTQYF. CDR3 nucleotides: TGTGCCAGCAGCTTAGGCGACAGACCCACGGAAGATACGCAGTATTTT.

This chain joins TRBV28 and TRBJ2-3, with D uncertain. Germline lookup yields CDR1 MDHEN and CDR2 SYDVKM. There are 16 residues in the CDR3. V was shortened by 0 bases and J by 2 bases, with 12 bases between the two germline ends. The CDR3 reads CASSLWVASLTDTQYF. The CDR3 nucleotides are TGTGCCAGCAGTTTATGGGTAGCCTCCCTCACAGATACGCAGTATTTT.

The chain has TRBV9 and TRBJ2-3; the D gene is possibly TRBD1 (6 bases). Per the germline V gene, CDR1 is SGDLS and CDR2 is YYNGEE. Trimming removed 4 bases at V and 5 bases at J, with 14 bases between. The CDR3 runs to 14 residues. The chain's CDR3 is CASSRLWGQDTQYF. CDR3 bases: TGTGCCAGCAGCCGCCTCTGGGGGCAAGATACGCAGTATTTT.

The V and J genes are TRBV20-1 and TRBJ2-7; tentatively, D is TRBD1 (5 bases). V lost 3 bases and J 3 bases, leaving 15 bases between the germline ends. Germline V gene data show CDR1 as DFQATT and CDR2 as SNEGSKA (reference sequence). The CDR3 contains 14 residues. CDR3 in amino acids: CSASAQGTGYEQYF. The CDR3 DNA reads as TGCAGTGCTAGTGCTCAGGGAACAGGCTACGAGCAGTACTTC.

The CDR3 here is CASSLLSGGVEQYF. CDR3 sequence (DNA): TGTGCCAGCAGTCTCCTTAGCGGGGGGGTGGAGCAGTACTTC. This chain joins TRBV27 and TRBJ2-7; 11 bases match TRBD2. After removal of 5 bases from V and 7 bases from J, the junction contained 7 bases not matched to a gene. This CDR3 is 14 amino acids long. Germline values: CDR1 MNHEY, CDR2 SMNVEV (reference sequence).

The rearrangement uses TRBV27 and TRBJ1-5; D is unclear. The CDR3 contains 13 residues. CDR1 and CDR2 from the germline V gene are MNHEY and SMNVEV (reference sequence). V was cut by 5 bases and J by 1 base, with 6 bases left in between. The CDR3 DNA sequence: TGTGCCAGCAGTGCGGGGAGCAATCAGCCCCAGCATTTT. Amino acids: CASSAGSNQPQHF.

V gene TRBV19 combines with J gene TRBJ2-2; D perhaps matches TRBD1 (6 bases). Trimming pared 8 bases from V and 4 bases from J, leaving 20 bases between. Germline CDR1 LNHDA, CDR2 SQIVND (reference sequence). The CDR3 contains 16 residues. The CDR3, as DNA: TGTGCCAGTCGAGTTAGACAGGAAGGGCTCACCGGGGAGCTGTTTTTT. Translated: CASRVRQEGLTGELFF.

This clone was seen a single time. J is TRBJ1-2 and V is TRBV3-1 (or the pseudogene TRBV3-2); a possible D gene is TRBD1 (6 bases). With 4 bases removed from V and 4 bases from J, the gap between germline ends came to 13 bases. CDR3 size: 14 residues. Germline V lookup: CDR1 LGHDT, CDR2 YNNKEL (reference sequence). DNA of the CDR3: TGTGCCAGCAGCCTCGGGACACAGATCTATGGCTACACCTTC. Encoded protein: CASSLGTQIYGYTF.

This sequence joins TRBV15 and TRBJ1-1; no clear D gene. The germline V and J ends were trimmed by 0 bases and 7 bases, with 6 bases remaining between them. The CDR3 loop spans 12 amino acids. Germline V gives CDR1 LNHNV, CDR2 YYDKDF (reference sequence). CDR3 nucleotides: TGTGCCACCAGCAGAGATCTTTTTGAAGCTTTCTTT. It translates to CATSRDLFEAFF.

The chain links TRBV7-2 to TRBJ1-2, with D perhaps TRBD1 (5 bases). Germline CDR1 reads SGHTA; CDR2 reads FQGNSA. This CDR3 has 14 residues. V dropped 0 bases and J dropped 8 bases, with 13 bases sitting between them. Here the CDR3 DNA reads TGTGCCAGCAGCTTAGCTGGGGGTGGCGGAGGCTACACCTTC. Protein sequence: CASSLAGGGGGYTF. The full variable domain, its missing parts supplied by reference TRBV7-2 and TRBJ1-2, is GAGVSQSPSNKVTEKGKDVELRCDPISGHTALYWYRQSLGQGLEFLIYFQGNSAPDKSGLPSDRFSAERTGGSVSTLTIQRTQQEDSAVYLCASSLAGGGGGYTFGSGTRLTVV.

The chain carries TRBV7-6 and TRBJ2-7; D not certain. Germline V gene sequence: CDR1 SGHVS, CDR2 FNYEAQ. The V and J ends lost 5 bases and 0 bases respectively, with 14 bases between them. The length of the CDR3 is 15 residues. CDR3 sequence reads: CASSPSQDGSYEQYF. CDR3 nucleotides: TGTGCCAGCAGCCCATCTCAGGACGGCTCCTACGAGCAGTACTTC.

The chain is built from TRBV11-3 and TRBJ2-3, with D maybe TRBD1 (6 bases). CDR1 and CDR2 from the germline V gene are SGHNT and YENEEA. Between the trimmed V and J ends, which lost 1 base and 9 bases, there was a span of 17 bases. The CDR3 loop spans 15 amino acids. CDR3 nucleotides: TGTGCCAGCAGCTTAGTTCAGGGGTCCACAGGGACGCAGTATTTT. Its translation: CASSLVQGSTGTQYF.